The TCR beta chain described here comes from a study of T cells in Graves' hyperthyroidism and ophthalmopathy (dated by TCRdb to 2018 to 2020). Background on the whole study: Peripheral blood was collected at initial diagnosis, before any treatment. In addition, the study compared T-cell repertoires in thyroid tissue and in blood from about 6 Graves' hyperthyroidism patients. The roughly 91 discovery patients were randomly split 7:3 into training and test sets. To identify TCR V-J signatures that set the groups apart, the researchers used a discovery cohort of approximately 98 patients, made up of roughly 45 with Graves' ophthalmopathy and 57 with stable Graves' hyperthyroidism. The paper describes TCR Vbeta CDR3 sequencing of 120 to 150 peripheral blood samples, made up of some 40 ophthalmopathy patients, around 73 hyperthyroidism patients and roughly 17 progressor patients. Once sampling was done, hyperthyroidism patients were given methimazole at a starting dose of 30 mg daily, whereas ophthalmopathy patients were given high-dose intravenous methylprednisolone. Prospective prediction of ophthalmopathy was tested in an independent validation cohort consisting of 18 hyperthyroidism patients and more than 15 patients who later progressed to ophthalmopathy. Overall study results and their limits: Most expanded thyroid clonotypes (frequency above 0.001) were also detected in blood, a finding suggesting that blood repertoires may reflect thyroid immune responses. In cross-validation, a model built on a 13 V-J signature told ophthalmopathy apart from stable hyperthyroidism with less than 90% sensitivity and 81% to 82% specificity, and in testing the same model reached 80%/75%. Sample size was not statistically predetermined, and blinding of investigators to group allocation was not performed. During validation, the model predicted progression to ophthalmopathy a median of approximately 6.5 months ahead of onset, with roughly 65% sensitivity and under 85% specificity.

Moderately to severely active disease, a Clinical Activity Score of at least 3, a NOSPECS grade of at least 4, and a duration under 3 months were present in ophthalmopathy patients. The study excluded patients with uncontrolled infections, other autoimmune diseases, pregnancy or lactation. Diagnoses were established on the basis of clinical symptoms, serum thyroxine and TRAb, thyroid ultrasound, and orbital computed tomography. Ficoll-Paque density gradient centrifugation was used to isolate PBMCs from around 10 ml of fresh peripheral blood. Total RNA was extracted with Trizol reagent, and quality was checked on an Agilent 2100 Bioanalyzer. Amplification of TCR beta CDR3 regions was carried out from RNA transcripts. The first round of RT-PCR for the TCR CDR3 was performed with the HTBI primer set and the Qiagen OneStep RT-PCR kit. Libraries were constructed in a second round of multiplex PCR, after which size selection and purification were performed. The libraries were sequenced on an Illumina HiSeq2000 using paired-end 100 bp reads. Concerning the study's data processing: Raw data were processed with SOAPnuke, discarding reads with adapters, uncalled bases, mean Phred below 15, or no exact constant-primer or identifier match. High-quality paired reads were merged with COPE v1.2.5, and unique nucleotide sequences were defined as clonotypes. MiTCR v1.1 was used to align clonotypes to the IMGT TRBV, TRBD and TRBJ reference segments. The analysis included only V-J combinations with a frequency above 0.0001, which together covered roughly 99% of the repertoires. A TCS score was defined as the ratio between F50 (clonal expansion) and ExV (chaos), using BLOSUM62-based TCRdist between CDR3 peptides within each V-J. Welch's t-statistics and random forest reduced 500 to 550 V-J features to 13, which were used in a naive Bayes classifier (R e1071). TCRdb trimmed public reads at Q25 via fastp, called clones via MiXCR and kept in-frame beta chains. Merged by CDR3 protein, the rows form single entries marked with the most common genes and DNA. TCRdb, rather than the study authors, made the V and J calls. Within this sample are hundreds of thousands of distinct CDR3 sequences, with approximately 14% of them counted one time only. The ten top clones hold 13% of the sample.

This clonotype was recorded many times. What antigen it recognizes has not been identified. It has no much larger one-base neighbor in the sample; base qualities were not kept. The germline V gene (reference sequence) specifies DFQATT as CDR1 and SNEGSKA as CDR2. V was cut back by 6 bases and J by 2 bases, leaving a gap of 20 bases between them. There are 15 amino acids in the CDR3, from cysteine to phenylalanine inclusive. The retained sequence is limited to the CDR3, 45 bases, with the frame set at the first base. The chain joins TRBV20-1 to TRBJ2-7; the D gene lacks a confident call. The receptor comes from a man between 18 and 29 years old with Graves' ophthalmopathy. The material sequenced was blood. The sequenced DNA: TGCAGTGCCCCAGCCGAGGCGTGGCATACCTACGAGCAGTACTTC. Its translation is CSAPAEAWHTYEQYF.